The 27 T cell receptor beta chains below were found in one sample sequenced in a study of blood T cell repertoires in COVID-19. This table comes from immunoSEQ multiplex PCR, and its TCRdb copy is limited to in-frame clones, with some not included. The data show tens of thousands of clones, with around nine tenths seen just once and 4.8% held by the top ten. The sequenced material came from peripheral blood. Source of these receptors: a human donor in a cohort sampled during active COVID-19.

The chain couples TRBV27 to TRBJ1-1, with 7 bases that match TRBD1. CDR1 and CDR2 (germline): MNHEY, SMNVEV (reference sequence). The CDR3 has 17 residues. V shed 2 bases and J 6 bases; nucleotides not matched to a gene: 15. CDR3 bases: TGTGCCAGCAGTTTAGGCCCGTCGAGGGGGCCTTACTCTGAAGCTTTCTTT. Its translation: CASSLGPSRGPYSEAFF.

The V call is TRBV4-1, the J call TRBJ2-7; 9 bases are a match to TRBD2. CDR1 MGHRA and CDR2 YSYEKL come from the germline V gene. The V and J ends lost 0 bases and 3 bases, in that order; junction bases with no gene match: 6. This CDR3 is 16 amino acids long. Here the CDR3 reads CASSQDPSGTIYEQYF. The CDR3 coding sequence is TGCGCCAGCAGCCAAGATCCTAGCGGGACGATCTACGAGCAGTACTTC.

The rearrangement links TRBV3-1 (or the pseudogene TRBV3-2) to TRBJ2-7; 13 nucleotides line up with TRBD2. V lost 4 bases, J lost 6 bases, and 3 bases stayed unmatched. Germline CDR1 and CDR2: LGHDT and YNNKEL (reference sequence). The CDR3 is 14 residues long. The CDR3 nucleotides are TGTGCCAGCAGCCGACTAGCGGGAGGTGTCGAGCAGTACTTC. The encoded protein is CASSRLAGGVEQYF.

This clone has a handful of counts. The chain is built from TRBV2 and TRBJ1-6; 10 positions match TRBD1. The CDR3 consists of 13 residues. With 8 bases clipped from V and 13 bases from J, the junction kept 8 bases outside the gene matches. Germline lookup yields CDR1 SNHLY and CDR2 FYNNEI. Here the CDR3 reads CASGDRGRSPLHF. CDR3 DNA: TGTGCCAGCGGGGACAGGGGACGGTCGCCCCTCCACTTT.

The chain is built from TRBV4-3 and TRBJ2-1; D perhaps matches TRBD2 (6 bases). Germline CDR1 and CDR2: LGHNA and YSLEER. CDR3 length equals 17 residues. V was clipped by 0 bases and J by 10 bases, with 22 bases between them. CDR3 DNA sequence: TGCGCCAGCAGCCAAGATCGGGACTTCGGTGGCACCCCGGAGCAGTTCTTC. Its translation is CASSQDRDFGGTPEQFF.

The rearrangement uses TRBV5-1 and TRBJ2-7, with 9 bases identical to TRBD1. Germline V gene sequence: CDR1 SGHRS, CDR2 YFSETQ. The CDR3 spans 16 residues. The V and J ends lost 1 base and 1 base, in that order; junction bases with no gene match: 6. In DNA form, the CDR3 reads TGCGCCAGCAGCTTGAGGGGGGGACAGGGTTCCTACGAGCAGTACTTC. Translated: CASSLRGGQGSYEQYF.

Worth noting for this clone: The same CDR3 also results from other DNA sequences found in this sample. The chain recombines TRBV9 with TRBJ2-1; 8 nucleotides align to TRBD2. The germline V gene has CDR1 SGDLS and CDR2 YYNGEE. CDR3 length equals 15 residues. Losses at the gene ends were 1 base for V and 4 bases for J; bases not matched to a gene: 4. The DNA of the CDR3 is TGTGCCAGCAGCGTAAGCGGGAGTTCATACAATGAGCAGTTCTTC. This encodes CASSVSGSSYNEQFF.

This rearrangement joins TRBV28 to TRBJ1-2; D remains ambiguous. The CDR3 has 13 residues. Germline CDR1 MDHEN, CDR2 SYDVKM. Trimming removed 2 bases at V and 0 bases at J, with 4 bases between. The CDR3 region has the DNA TGTGCCAGCAGTTTAATTACTAACTATGGCTACACCTTC. It codes for CASSLITNYGYTF.

The chain carries TRBV10-2 and TRBJ2-5; 10 nucleotides match TRBD2. CDR1 and CDR2 (germline): WSHSY, SAAADI. The CDR3 runs to 15 residues. Trimming removed 6 bases from V and 4 bases from J; junction bases left unmatched: 8. CDR3 coding DNA: TGCGCCAGCAGGTCTAGCGGGAGAGGGGGAGAGACCCAGTACTTC. This sequence encodes CASRSSGRGGETQYF.

The chain joins TRBV29-1 to TRBJ2-1; no clear D. Germline CDR1 and CDR2: SQVTM and ANQGSEA. V was pared by 7 bases and J by 6 bases, with 10 bases between. The CDR3 is 11 amino acids. The CDR3 DNA is TGCAGCGGAAGACTCTCCAATGAGCAGTTCTTC. Residues: CSGRLSNEQFF.

The chain has TRBV2 and TRBJ2-5; TRBD2 aligns across 11 bases. The CDR3 length is 16 residues. The V segment lost 6 bases and the J segment 2 bases; nucleotides outside the gene matches: 8. From germline, CDR1 is SNHLY and CDR2 FYNNEI. The CDR3 sequence: CASRRTSGLKQETQYF. The CDR3 DNA reads as TGTGCCAGCAGACGGACTAGCGGGCTGAAGCAAGAGACCCAGTACTTC.

The J gene is TRBJ1-3, the V gene TRBV11-2; the match to TRBD1 covers 7 bases. The junction had 6 bases not matched to a gene; V was cut back by 4 bases and J by 3 bases. CDR1 is SGHAT and CDR2 is FQNNGV in the germline V gene. The CDR3 length is 15 residues. CDR3 coding DNA: TGTGCCAGCAGCTCGACACGACAGGGTGGAAACACCATATATTTT. It encodes CASSSTRQGGNTIYF.

The gene calls are TRBV7-6 and TRBJ2-5, with a tentative D call TRBD2 (5 bases). V lost 5 bases to trimming and J lost 5 bases, with 18 bases between them. The CDR3 is 15 amino acids. CDR1 is SGHVS and CDR2 is FNYEAQ in the germline V gene. CDR3 region: CASSEGGWRRETQYF. DNA of the CDR3: TGTGCCAGCAGCGAGGGCGGTTGGAGACGGGAGACCCAGTACTTC.

The rearrangement uses TRBV9 and TRBJ2-2; 8 bases map to TRBD2. From germline, CDR1 is SGDLS and CDR2 YYNGEE. Trimming took 0 bases from V and 4 from J; bases not matched to a gene: 2. The CDR3 covers 15 residues. CDR3: CASSVDSGVTGELFF. The CDR3 DNA reads TGTGCCAGCAGCGTAGATAGCGGGGTCACCGGGGAGCTGTTTTTT.

The rearrangement joins TRBV11-2 to TRBJ2-3; 8 bases agree with TRBD1. Germline V gene lookup returns CDR1 SGHAT and CDR2 FQNNGV. Trimming took 1 base from V and 6 from J; bases not matched to a gene: 12. This CDR3 is 17 amino acids long. In DNA, the CDR3 is TGTGCCAGCAGCTTAGGACAAAGGACAGGGATTGGCGATACGCAGTATTTT. Encoded protein: CASSLGQRTGIGDTQYF.

CDR3 sequence reads: CAWTAARGLANEQFF. CDR3 DNA: TGTGCCTGGACCGCCGCCCGGGGACTAGCTAATGAGCAGTTCTTC. The J gene is TRBJ2-1, the V gene TRBV30; TRBD2 matches 9 bases. The CDR3 is 15 amino acids. Per germline, CDR1 GTSNPN and CDR2 SVGIG (reference sequence). V gave up 4 bases and J gave up 7 bases; unmatched junction bases: 11.

A few counts support this clone. CDR3 sequence (DNA): TGTGCCAGCAGCTTTAGGGGGAACACCGGGGAGCTGTTTTTT. Protein product: CASSFRGNTGELFF. This chain uses TRBV5-4 with TRBJ2-2; weak D call: TRBD1 (5 bases). With 2 bases removed from V and 1 base from J, the gap between germline ends came to 6 bases. This CDR3 comprises 14 residues. The germline V gene has CDR1 SGHNT and CDR2 YYREEE (reference sequence).

The chain is built from TRBV27 and TRBJ2-6; a possible D gene is TRBD2 (6 bases). Trimming took 5 bases from V and 0 from J, leaving 11 bases between them. The CDR3 runs 16 residues. Germline CDR1 and CDR2: MNHEY and SMNVEV (reference sequence). DNA for the CDR3: TGTGCCAGCAGTCCCGGGGACTTCTCTGGGGCCAACGTCCTGACTTTC. Protein product: CASSPGDFSGANVLTF.

V and J are TRBV5-1 and TRBJ2-7, with TRBD1 matching over 10 bases. Trimming removed 0 bases from V and 5 bases from J; junction bases left unmatched: 5. Germline CDR1 reads SGHRS; CDR2 reads YFSETQ. This CDR3 has 15 amino acids. The CDR3 region is CASSLVGQGSNEQYF. CDR3 sequence (DNA): TGCGCCAGCAGCTTGGTGGGACAGGGGTCTAACGAGCAGTACTTC.

The CDR3 sequence: CASRLGRGPHEQYF. CDR3 in DNA: TGTGCAAGTCGCTTAGGGAGGGGTCCCCACGAGCAGTACTTC. The chain carries TRBV12-2 and TRBJ2-7; the D call of TRBD2 is as the table states it, not checked on the DNA. TRBV12-2 corresponds to a pseudogene. The CDR3 is made up of 14 amino acids.

This chain connects TRBV3-1 (or the pseudogene TRBV3-2) to TRBJ2-2; D is perhaps TRBD2 (6 bases). Germline V gene sequence: CDR1 LGHDT, CDR2 YNNKEL (reference sequence). This CDR3 region has 14 residues. Between the trimmed V and J ends, which lost 1 base and 6 bases, there was a span of 9 bases. CDR3 amino acids: CASSQGLVAGELFF. Written as DNA, the CDR3 is TGTGCCAGCAGCCAAGGACTAGTCGCCGGGGAGCTGTTTTTT.

The rearrangement joins TRBV2 to TRBJ2-7; D may be TRBD2 (6 bases). CDR3 size: 15 residues. Trimming stripped 7 bases from V and 1 base from J, with 17 bases between. Germline V gene data show CDR1 as SNHLY and CDR2 as FYNNEI. The CDR3 here is CASKVERVPSYEQYF. The CDR3 DNA follows: TGTGCCAGCAAGGTGGAGCGGGTCCCTTCCTACGAGCAGTACTTC.

The chain employs TRBV3-1 (or the pseudogene TRBV3-2) and TRBJ2-1; D is unresolved. This CDR3 has 14 residues. Trimming stripped 2 bases from V and 2 bases from J, with 7 bases between. CDR1 and CDR2 (germline): LGHDT, YNNKEL (reference sequence). CDR3 nucleotides: TGTGCCAGCAGCCAACTTGGGCCCTACAATGAGCAGTTCTTC. Residues: CASSQLGPYNEQFF.

This chain uses TRBV28 with TRBJ2-3; TRBD1 matches at 9 bases. The CDR3 runs 15 residues. V shed 5 bases and J 0 bases; nucleotides not matched to a gene: 3. In germline, CDR1 is MDHEN, CDR2 SYDVKM. Here the CDR3 DNA reads TGTGCCAGCAGTAGACAGGGGGTAAGCACAGATACGCAGTATTTT. This gives the protein CASSRQGVSTDTQYF.

This chain uses TRBV6-6 with TRBJ2-7; 8 bases are shared with TRBD2. J was trimmed by 4 bases and V by 8 bases; bases with no gene match: 13. This CDR3 is built from 15 residues. CDR1 is MNHNY, CDR2 SVGAGI, per germline (reference sequence). The CDR3: CASSIGGGTRYEQYF. CDR3 in DNA: TGTGCCAGCTCAATCGGGGGGGGGACGAGGTACGAGCAGTACTTC.

Regarding this clone: The sample holds other DNA sequences that translate to the same CDR3. CDR3 DNA sequence: TGTGCCAGCAGCTTGGTTGGAGGCTCTGGAAACACCATATATTTT. Translating gives CASSLVGGSGNTIYF. This rearrangement joins TRBV5-6 to TRBJ1-3; D ambiguous. This CDR3 spans 15 amino acids. V was cut by 0 bases and J by 0 bases, with 7 bases left in between. From germline, CDR1 is SGHDT and CDR2 YYEEEE.

The rearrangement joins TRBV20-1 to TRBJ1-1; D is uncertain. The length of the CDR3 is 11 residues. CDR1 is DFQATT and CDR2 is SNEGSKA in the germline V gene (reference sequence). Between the trimmed V and J ends, which lost 8 bases and 1 base, there was a span of 8 bases. The CDR3 spells CSPRGNTEAFF. The DNA of the CDR3 is TGCAGTCCCCGGGGGAACACTGAAGCTTTCTTT.